This T cell receptor beta chain was found in a study of identifying expanded T cells in peripheral blood (dated by TCRdb to between 2018 and 2021). Broadly, across the study: Technical replicates were generated by sequencing separate aliquots of the same genomic DNA pool, with four replicates compared pairwise. The study at large found these results: Across all healthy donors, variance in clone template counts between roughly two-week samples was found to increase significantly with total template count. The binomial model flagged roughly 1.2 differentially abundant clones between technical replicates but 15 to 17 over around 2 weeks and 18 to 20 over around 4 weeks. Across all healthy-donor time intervals, the beta-binomial model significantly cut both the number of clones called differentially abundant and the false-positive rate. It was expected by the authors that biological variance in healthy repertoires might increase further over much longer intervals, such as months to years.

TCRbeta CDR3 regions were profiled by bias-controlled multiplex PCR amplification of genomic DNA with the immunoSEQ Assay. From the authors' description of their analysis: The absolute abundance of each unique TCRbeta CDR3 region was quantified after sequences were collapsed and filtered. Differential abundance was tested with two models: a binomial (Fisher-equivalent) model and a beta-binomial model that adds time-dependent variance fitted from healthy donors. Any clone with fewer than 5 combined templates was excluded, and a clone was called differentially abundant if its Benjamini-Hochberg FDR was below 0.01. Using the form v = (b*log(k)+a)^2, the beta-binomial variance was modeled as a function of the total template count across the two samples. As stored in TCRdb, this immuneACCESS dataset retains in-frame rearrangements with V and J assigned. A fraction of the clones does not appear; measured against another copy, unresolved V genes explain less than half of the discrepancy, and the remainder lacks a known reason. V, J and clone size are taken as reported in that table, and D and trimming were inferred from the DNA itself. For this sample there are 80,000 to 95,000 clones; approximately 89% appear just once. The ten largest clones capture approximately 4% of the sample.

During the collection period, no immune events, such as infections, were documented for the healthy donors. Blood repertoires from healthy donors were used as a training cohort for calibrating time-dependent variance in a beta-binomial model of differential abundance of T-cell clones. There were roughly 10 healthy donors in the training cohort, of whom 3 were female and 7 were male. On average the donors were around 39 years old, and their ages spanned about 25 to 64 years. Whole blood, obtained from a commercial supplier, was collected from each healthy donor at three time points spaced roughly 14 days apart. For immunosequencing, genomic DNA was extracted from whole blood that had not been sorted. On this clone itself: Which antigen it targets is not known. No base quality values were provided; no much bigger clone lies one nucleotide off.

There are 11 amino acids in the CDR3, from cysteine to phenylalanine inclusive. Only the CDR3 part of the read is kept: 33 bases, read in frame from the first base. The chain was built from TRBV21-1 and TRBJ1-1; the DNA was not used to check the table's D call, TRBD1. TRBV21-1 is a known pseudogene. The sequencing input was blood. The receptor was derived from a person aged 18-70 years in good health. The DNA sequence reads TGTGCCAGTACCCCAGGGGCTGAAGCTTTCTTT. Translated, this gives CASTPGAEAFF.